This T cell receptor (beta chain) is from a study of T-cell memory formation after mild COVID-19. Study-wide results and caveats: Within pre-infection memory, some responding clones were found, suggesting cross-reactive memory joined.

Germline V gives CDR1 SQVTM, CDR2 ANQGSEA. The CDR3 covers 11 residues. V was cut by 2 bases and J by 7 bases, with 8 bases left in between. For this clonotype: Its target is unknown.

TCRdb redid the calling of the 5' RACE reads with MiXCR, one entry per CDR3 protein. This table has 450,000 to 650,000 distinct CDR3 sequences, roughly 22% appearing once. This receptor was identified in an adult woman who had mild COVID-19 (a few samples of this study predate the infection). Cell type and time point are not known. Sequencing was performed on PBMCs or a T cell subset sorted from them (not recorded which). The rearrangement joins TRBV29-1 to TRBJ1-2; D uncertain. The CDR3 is CSVELLGGYTF. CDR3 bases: TGCAGCGTTGAACTTTTGGGTGGCTACACCTTC.